The 9 T cell receptor beta chains in this list originate from one sample, sequenced in a study of immune cell composition in non-small cell lung cancer. Produced via immunoSEQ multiplex PCR; TCRdb's table is partial and in-frame only. The table has more than 2,500 clones, around 81% seen once; the top ten hold 8% to 13%. The data also belong to a second study, concerning CD4 T cells in lung cancer.

Material for sequencing was lung tumor tissue. These receptors originate from a human donor with non-small cell lung cancer.

The CDR3 is CASSLIGEGAFF. The CDR3 DNA sequence: TGTGCCAGCAGTTTAATTGGGGAGGGAGCTTTCTTT. The chain has TRBV27 and TRBJ1-1; D ambiguous. From germline, CDR1 is MNHEY and CDR2 SMNVEV (reference sequence). V was trimmed by 2 bases and J by 10 bases, leaving 11 bases between them. The CDR3 is made up of 12 amino acids.

This clone has just one count. The chain recombines TRBV18 with TRBJ2-3, with 10 bases identical to TRBD2. Germline CDR1 KGHSH, CDR2 LQKENI. The CDR3 covers 15 residues. V was pared by 8 bases and J by 4 bases, with 9 bases of the junction left unmatched. CDR3 DNA sequence: TGTGCCAGCCTAAACAGCGGGGGGGTCGCAGATACGCAGTATTTT. Encoded protein: CASLNSGGVADTQYF. Based on the CDR3 plus reference TRBV18 and TRBJ2-3, the full variable domain is NAGVMQNPRHLVRRRGQEARLRCSPMKGHSHVYWYRQLPEEGLKFMVYLQKENIIDESGMPKERFSAEFPKEGPSILRIQQVVRGDSAAYFCASLNSGGVADTQYFGPGTRLTVL.

The chain links TRBV9 to TRBJ2-7; 10 positions match TRBD2. The ends lost 0 bases at V and 10 bases at J; junction bases unmatched: 4. CDR1 and CDR2 (germline): SGDLS, YYNGEE. The CDR3 runs to 13 residues. CDR3 sequence reads: CASSVDLAGVQYF. The CDR3 region has the DNA TGTGCCAGCAGCGTAGACCTAGCGGGAGTTCAGTACTTC.

The genes are TRBV7-2 and TRBJ1-1, with TRBD1 matching over 7 bases. The germline V gene encodes CDR1 SGHTA and CDR2 FQGNSA. Trimming cost V 5 bases and J 7 bases; bases outside gene matches: 7. The CDR3 sequence is 13 residues long. Here the CDR3 reads CASSQFRDSEAFF. In DNA form, the CDR3 reads TGTGCCAGCAGCCAATTCCGGGACAGTGAAGCTTTCTTT. The variable domain in full, with the rest retrieved from reference TRBV7-2 and TRBJ1-1, is GAGVSQSPSNKVTEKGKDVELRCDPISGHTALYWYRQSLGQGLEFLIYFQGNSAPDKSGLPSDRFSAERTGGSVSTLTIQRTQQEDSAVYLCASSQFRDSEAFFGQGTRLTVV.

This chain joins TRBV6-1 and TRBJ1-2; 7 bases agree with TRBD1. The CDR3 has 14 amino acids. Germline loops: CDR1 MNHNS, CDR2 SASEGT. The J segment lost 4 bases and the V segment lost 8 bases, leaving 10 bases of the junction unmatched. The CDR3 protein is CASSNRGLSYGYTF. The CDR3 region has the DNA TGTGCCAGCTCAAACAGGGGTCTCTCCTATGGCTACACCTTC.

The chain recombines TRBV6-5 with TRBJ1-6; the D is unclear. CDR3 length equals 14 residues. V was clipped by 2 bases and J by 7 bases, with 9 bases between them. Germline V gene lookup returns CDR1 MNHEY and CDR2 SVGAGI. The CDR3, as DNA: TGTGCCAGCAGTTACGGAGGGAGGAATTCACCCCTCCACTTT. This gives the protein CASSYGGRNSPLHF.

This chain joins TRBV7-2 and TRBJ1-1; D unclear. The V end lost 1 base, the J end lost 0 bases, and 6 bases lay between the germline ends. The CDR3 totals 14 residues. Germline-derived CDR1 and CDR2 are SGHTA and FQGNSA. CDR3: CASSLDRLNTEAFF. In nucleotides, the CDR3 is TGTGCCAGCAGCTTAGACAGACTGAACACTGAAGCTTTCTTT.

This clone is a singleton in its sample. The gene calls are TRBV7-2 and TRBJ1-2, with 12 nucleotides matching TRBD1. Germline V gives CDR1 SGHTA, CDR2 FQGNSA. The CDR3 spans 16 residues. Trimming removed 5 bases from V and 6 bases from J; junction bases left unmatched: 10. CDR3 bases: TGTGCCAGCAGCCTACCAGGGGGACAGGGGGCTGATGGCTACACCTTC. Amino acid sequence: CASSLPGGQGADGYTF.

The gene calls are TRBV5-4 and TRBJ2-7; 9 bases fit TRBD1. This CDR3 region has 15 residues. V lost 4 bases, J lost 1 base, and 6 bases stayed unmatched. Looked up from germline, CDR1 is SGHNT and CDR2 is YYREEE (reference sequence). CDR3 sequence reads: CASSIRDRASYEQYF. CDR3 DNA: TGTGCCAGCAGCATCCGGGACAGGGCATCCTACGAGCAGTACTTC.